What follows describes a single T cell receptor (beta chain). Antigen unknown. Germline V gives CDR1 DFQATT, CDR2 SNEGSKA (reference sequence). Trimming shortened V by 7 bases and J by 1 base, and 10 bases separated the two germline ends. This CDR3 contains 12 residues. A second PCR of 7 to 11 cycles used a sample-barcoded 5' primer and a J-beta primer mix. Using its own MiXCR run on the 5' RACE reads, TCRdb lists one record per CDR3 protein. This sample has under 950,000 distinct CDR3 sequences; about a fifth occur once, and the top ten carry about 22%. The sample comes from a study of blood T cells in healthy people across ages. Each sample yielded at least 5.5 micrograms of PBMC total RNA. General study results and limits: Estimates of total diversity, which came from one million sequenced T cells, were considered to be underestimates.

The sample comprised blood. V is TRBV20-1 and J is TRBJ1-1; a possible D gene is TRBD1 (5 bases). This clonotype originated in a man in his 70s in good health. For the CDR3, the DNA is TGCAGTGGCCAGACAGCGAACACTGAAGCTTTCTTT. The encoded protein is CSGQTANTEAFF.